The 25 T cell receptor beta chains below all came from one sample that was sequenced in a study of blood T cells in healthy people across ages. Primers used in a second PCR of roughly 7 to 11 cycles were a sample-barcoded 5' primer and a J-beta primer mix. A single record per CDR3 protein comes from TCRdb applying MiXCR to the 5' RACE reads. The table shows about 1.4 million distinct CDR3 sequences, with almost 60% occurring only once. The sample taken for sequencing was blood. The source of these receptors is a man younger than 35 in good health.

The chain has TRBV28 and TRBJ2-7, with TRBD2 matching over 8 bases. CDR1 and CDR2 from the germline V gene are MDHEN and SYDVKM. The CDR3 totals 16 residues. With 8 bases clipped from V and 2 bases from J, the junction kept 14 bases outside the gene matches. The CDR3 DNA reads TGTGCCAGCTACCCCATAAGGCGGGGGGCCGCCTACGAGCAGTACTTC. It is translated as CASYPIRRGAAYEQYF. Variable domain in full (rest from reference TRBV28 and TRBJ2-7): DVKVTQSSRYLVKRTGEKVFLECVQDMDHENMFWYRQDPGLGLRLIYFSYDVKMKEKGDIPEGYSVSREKKERFSLILESASTNQTSMYLCASYPIRRGAAYEQYFGPGTRLTVT.

This clonotype was seen a handful of times. V and J are TRBV20-1 and TRBJ2-5, with a possible D match to TRBD2 (6 bases). V lost 2 bases and J lost 3, with 10 bases in between. The CDR3 loop spans 13 amino acids. CDR1 and CDR2 (germline): DFQATT, SNEGSKA (reference sequence). CDR3 sequence (DNA): TGCAGTGCTAGACGGGGGACTGAAGAGACCCAGTACTTC. Translated: CSARRGTEETQYF.

This clonotype was seen a few times. The chain recombines TRBV2 with TRBJ2-5; a weak D match, TRBD2 (5 bases). This CDR3 contains 15 residues. The V gene lost 7 bases and the J gene lost 4 bases, with 19 bases spanning the gap. Germline V gene sequence: CDR1 SNHLY, CDR2 FYNNEI. CDR3 amino acids: CASTPGYTQRETQYF. CDR3 sequence (DNA): TGTGCCAGCACCCCGGGATATACCCAACGAGAGACCCAGTACTTC.

The chain employs TRBV6-1 and TRBJ2-7, with D unclear. In germline, CDR1 is MNHNS, CDR2 SASEGT. This CDR3 comprises 15 residues. The V end lost 2 bases, the J end lost 5 bases, and 16 bases lay between the germline ends. This chain's CDR3 is CASSENPYAADEQYF. In DNA, the CDR3 is TGTGCCAGCAGTGAAAACCCCTACGCTGCGGACGAGCAGTACTTC.

The chain joins TRBV20-1 to TRBJ2-3; 12 positions match TRBD2. The germline V gene has CDR1 DFQATT and CDR2 SNEGSKA (reference sequence). With 0 bases clipped from V and 2 bases from J, the junction kept 3 bases outside the gene matches. The CDR3 extends over 16 amino acids. CDR3 DNA: TGCAGTGCTAGAGATCCTAGCGGGAGGGCCACAGATACGCAGTATTTT. It specifies CSARDPSGRATDTQYF.

V is TRBV11-1 and J is TRBJ2-6; 9 bases line up with TRBD1. CDR3 size: 18 residues. The germline CDR1 and CDR2 sequences are SGHAT and FQDESV (reference sequence). V was clipped by 5 bases and J by 2 bases; unmatched bases: 10. The CDR3 DNA reads as TGTGCCAGCAGCCTCCGGGACAGGGTAGTACCTGGGGCCAACGTCCTGACTTTC. Translated: CASSLRDRVVPGANVLTF.

V gene TRBV20-1 combines with J gene TRBJ2-1, with D possibly matching TRBD2 (5 bases). Judging by the DNA end, TRBJ2-7 fits better; the J call may be wrong. Germline CDR1 reads DFQATT; CDR2 reads SNEGSKA (reference sequence). This CDR3 spans 14 amino acids. The DNA for the CDR3 is TGCAGTGTCGAGCCGGGGAGCTCCTACAATGAGCAGTACTTC. This sequence encodes CSVEPGSSYNEQYF.

The chain recombines TRBV2 with TRBJ2-1; D is perhaps TRBD2 (6 bases). CDR1 and CDR2 (germline): SNHLY, FYNNEI. There are 12 residues in the CDR3. V was shortened by 8 bases and J by 7 bases, with 12 bases between the two germline ends. In DNA form, the CDR3 reads TGTGCCAGCCCCGATGGAGGGAATGAGCAGTTCTTC. The encoded protein is CASPDGGNEQFF. The complete variable domain, with remaining parts taken from reference TRBV2 and TRBJ2-1, reads EPEVTQTPSHQVTQMGQEVILRCVPISNHLYFYWYRQILGQKVEFLVSFYNNEISEKSEIFDDQFSVERPDGSNFTLKIRSTKLEDSAMYFCASPDGGNEQFFGPGTRLTVL.

The sample holds many counts of this clonotype. The chain combines TRBV4-3 with TRBJ2-7, with D possibly being TRBD1 or TRBD2 (5 bases each). V was shortened by 1 base and J by 4 bases, with 11 bases between the two germline ends. CDR3 length: 14 amino acids. The germline gives CDR1 LGHNA, CDR2 YSLEER. The CDR3 sequence is CASSQGEGRYEQYF. The CDR3 DNA is TGCGCCAGCAGCCAAGGCGAGGGGCGATACGAGCAGTACTTC.

V is TRBV28 and J is TRBJ2-1; weak D call: TRBD2 (6 bases). This CDR3 contains 14 residues. The germline gives CDR1 MDHEN, CDR2 SYDVKM. Trimming cost V 6 bases and J 5 bases, with 14 bases left between them. The CDR3 DNA sequence: TGTGCCAGCAGGGGGGGATTCCAAGACAATGAGCAGTTCTTC. Its protein is CASRGGFQDNEQFF. The entire variable domain, with the rest obtained from reference TRBV28 and TRBJ2-1, is as follows: DVKVTQSSRYLVKRTGEKVFLECVQDMDHENMFWYRQDPGLGLRLIYFSYDVKMKEKGDIPEGYSVSREKKERFSLILESASTNQTSMYLCASRGGFQDNEQFFGPGTRLTVL.

The gene calls are TRBV5-1 and TRBJ2-5; 9 bases are shared with TRBD2. Germline V gene sequence: CDR1 SGHRS, CDR2 YFSETQ. J gave up 2 bases and V 1 base, and 12 bases lay outside the gene matches. CDR3 length: 18 residues. CDR3 sequence: CASSLQREASGFQETQYF. CDR3 nucleotide sequence: TGCGCCAGCAGCTTGCAGCGGGAGGCGTCGGGGTTTCAAGAGACCCAGTACTTC. The full variable domain, rest sourced from reference TRBV5-1 and TRBJ2-5, is KAGVTQTPRYLIKTRGQQVTLSCSPISGHRSVSWYQQTPGQGLQFLFEYFSETQRNKGNFPGRFSGRQFSNSRSEMNVSTLELGDSALYLCASSLQREASGFQETQYFGPGTRLLVL.

The V gene is TRBV27, the J gene TRBJ2-3; maybe TRBD2 (5 bases). Looked up from germline, CDR1 is MNHEY and CDR2 is SMNVEV (reference sequence). Trimming left V 2 bases short and J 0 bases short, with 9 bases between. This CDR3 has 15 amino acids. CDR3 in amino acids: CASSLIGVSTDTQYF. DNA of the CDR3: TGTGCCAGCAGTTTAATCGGGGTGAGCACAGATACGCAGTATTTT.

V is TRBV28 and J is TRBJ2-4; 7 nucleotides match TRBD2. The length of the CDR3 is 12 residues. In germline, CDR1 is MDHEN, CDR2 SYDVKM. V lost 8 bases and J lost 5; bases outside the gene matches: 3. CDR3 DNA: TGTGCCAGCCGCGCGGGGGAAAACATTCAGTACTTC. As protein: CASRAGENIQYF. Full variable domain (outside the CDR3, taken from reference TRBV28 and TRBJ2-4): DVKVTQSSRYLVKRTGEKVFLECVQDMDHENMFWYRQDPGLGLRLIYFSYDVKMKEKGDIPEGYSVSREKKERFSLILESASTNQTSMYLCASRAGENIQYFGAGTRLSVL.

The V call is TRBV5-1, the J call TRBJ2-5; D remains unclear. The CDR3 extends over 13 amino acids. V was pared by 10 bases and J by 5 bases, with 18 bases between. Per germline, CDR1 SGHRS and CDR2 YFSETQ. This CDR3 reads CASWAFSAETQYF. CDR3 DNA: TGCGCCTCCTGGGCCTTTTCGGCGGAGACCCAGTACTTC.

The V gene is TRBV12-3 or TRBV12-4, the J gene TRBJ2-5; D unclear. V lost 3 bases and J lost 2, with 13 bases in between. The CDR3 consists of 15 residues. CDR3 coding DNA: TGTGCCAGCAGTTTTCCGACCGAGTCTCAAGAGACCCAGTACTTC. It encodes CASSFPTESQETQYF.

This chain's CDR3 is CASSLDFVVSPLHF. Written as DNA, the CDR3 is TGTGCCAGCAGCTTGGATTTTGTCGTTTCACCCCTCCACTTT. The genes are TRBV5-5 and TRBJ1-6; D is ambiguous. Trimming cost V 0 bases and J 9 bases, with 10 bases left between them. The CDR3 runs 14 residues. CDR1 and CDR2 (germline): SGHKS, YYEKEE (reference sequence). Full variable domain (missing parts from reference TRBV5-5 and TRBJ1-6): DAGVTQSPTHLIKTRGQQVTLRCSPISGHKSVSWYQQVLGQGPQFIFQYYEKEERGRGNFPDRFSARQFPNYSSELNVNALLLGDSALYLCASSLDFVVSPLHFGNGTRLTVT.

This chain joins TRBV4-3 and TRBJ1-2; D remains ambiguous. V shed 4 bases and J shed 4 bases, with 13 bases lying between them. This CDR3 has 14 residues. Germline-derived CDR1 and CDR2 are LGHNA and YSLEER. CDR3 DNA: TGCGCCAGCAGCCCCCGAACAGAGGCCTATGGCTACACCTTC. Its protein product is CASSPRTEAYGYTF.

The gene calls are TRBV7-6 and TRBJ1-6; 8 nucleotides line up with TRBD1. Germline assignment: CDR1 SGHVS and CDR2 FNYEAQ. The junction had 2 bases not matched to a gene; V was cut back by 1 base and J by 9 bases. The CDR3 length is 14 residues. Here the CDR3 reads CASSLGTGTSPLHF. CDR3 nucleotide sequence: TGTGCCAGCAGCTTAGGGACAGGGACTTCACCCCTCCACTTT. Together with reference TRBV7-6 and TRBJ1-6, the CDR3 gives the full variable domain: GAGVSQSPRYKVTKRGQDVALRCDPISGHVSLYWYRQALGQGPEFLTYFNYEAQQDKSGLPNDRFSAERPEGSISTLTIQRTEQRDSAMYRCASSLGTGTSPLHFGNGTRLTVT.

V gene TRBV21-1 combines with J gene TRBJ2-7; the table assigns TRBD2, which was not confirmed against the DNA. TRBV21-1 is reported as a pseudogene. This CDR3 has 16 residues. The CDR3 sequence: CASSKSGLPNVYEQYF. The CDR3 region has the DNA TGTGCCAGCAGCAAGTCGGGACTACCTAATGTCTACGAGCAGTACTTC.

The chain links TRBV6-2 or TRBV6-3 to TRBJ2-5; D remains ambiguous. Germline CDR1 is MNHEY and CDR2 is SVGEGT. The CDR3 has 14 amino acids. The germline V and J ends were trimmed by 5 bases and 2 bases, with 12 bases remaining between them. In DNA, the CDR3 is TGTGCCAGCAGTCCCCGACACCGACAAGAGACCCAGTACTTC. This encodes CASSPRHRQETQYF.

This clonotype was recorded a few times. The chain carries TRBV28 and TRBJ2-7; D remains unclear. The ends were cut back, 3 bases at V and 7 bases at J, with 16 bases in the middle. This CDR3 contains 14 residues. Germline values: CDR1 MDHEN, CDR2 SYDVKM. For the CDR3, the DNA is TGTGCCAGCAGTTTTATGACACCCCGTGGAGAGCAGTACTTC. Protein: CASSFMTPRGEQYF.

The sample holds a few counts of this clonotype. The chain links TRBV12-3 or TRBV12-4 to TRBJ2-7; D might be TRBD2 (5 bases). The J call is in doubt because the DNA end fits TRBJ2-5 better. There are 15 residues in the CDR3. CDR3 region: CASNPGMVDQETQYF. CDR3 DNA: TGTGCCAGCAATCCCGGGATGGTAGATCAAGAGACCCAGTACTTC.

The genes are TRBV4-1 and TRBJ2-5; 9 nucleotides line up with TRBD1. The CDR3 consists of 15 residues. Trimming took 4 bases from V and 11 from J; bases not matched to a gene: 14. CDR1 is MGHRA, CDR2 YSYEKL, per germline. CDR3 bases: TGCGCCAGCAGCCCCCGGGACAGGGTCAGGGGTGAGCAGTACTTC. Translation gives CASSPRDRVRGEQYF.

The chain carries TRBV20-1 and TRBJ1-2; D is ambiguous. The V end lost 0 bases, the J end lost 10 bases, and 15 bases lay between the germline ends. Per the germline V gene, CDR1 is DFQATT and CDR2 is SNEGSKA (reference sequence). The CDR3 has 13 amino acids. The CDR3 nucleotides read TGCAGTGCTAGAGAGTGGCGACGTATTATCTACACCTTC. Translated, it gives CSAREWRRIIYTF.

This chain uses TRBV11-1 with TRBJ2-5; the D is unclear. Per germline, CDR1 SGHAT and CDR2 FQDESV (reference sequence). CDR3 length equals 12 residues. V gave up 5 bases and J gave up 5 bases, with 9 bases separating them. The CDR3 spells CASSMAEETQYF. The CDR3 DNA is TGTGCCAGCAGCATGGCGGAGGAGACCCAGTACTTC.